This TCR beta chain was documented in a study of blood T cell repertoires in COVID-19. Study at large: The United States, Italy and Spain supplied acute and convalescent COVID-19 samples. PBMCs, B-cell-depleted T cells, or T cells provided the cDNA or gDNA that made up the material.

Authors' methods: By means of reference gene primer amplification, nucleated cell counts were estimated. Produced via immunoSEQ multiplex PCR; TCRdb's table is partial and in-frame only. Clone size and V and J calls were adopted from that table, with D and trimming inferred from the DNA. The table records 200,000 or so clones, 70% to 85% of them present only once. CDR3 length: 13 residues. Germline CDR1 KGHSH, CDR2 LQKENI. With 3 bases removed from V and 4 bases from J, the gap between germline ends came to 9 bases. The sequenced sample consisted of peripheral blood. V usage is TRBV18 and J usage is TRBJ2-5; D gene unclear. The TCR originated in a human donor with acute or convalescent COVID-19. The donor label of this sample is uncertain. The CDR3 DNA sequence: TGTGCCAGCTCACCGGGCTCAGGAGAGACCCAGTACTTC. It translates to CASSPGSGETQYF.